These 17 T cell receptor beta chains share one sample of origin, sequenced in a study of T cells in narcolepsy. The repertoire was sequenced with immunoSEQ multiplex PCR; TCRdb's copy has only in-frame clones and lacks some. The sample lists approximately 35,000 clones; more than 65% were seen once. Sequencing was carried out using memory (CD45RA-) CD4+ T cells from blood. These receptors were taken from a human donor in good health.

The chain employs TRBV14 and TRBJ1-6; weak D call: TRBD1 (6 bases). V lost 0 bases and J 11 bases, leaving 14 bases between the germline ends. This CDR3 spans 15 amino acids. Per the germline V gene, CDR1 is SGHDN and CDR2 is FVKESK. As DNA, the CDR3 is TGTGCCAGCAGCCAAGACCCACAGGGCAAGGCACCCCTCCACTTT. This gives the protein CASSQDPQGKAPLHF. The complete variable domain, with remaining parts taken from reference TRBV14 and TRBJ1-6, reads EAGVTQFPSHSVIEKGQTVTLRCDPISGHDNLYWYRRVMGKEIKFLLHFVKESKQDESGMPNNRFLAERTGGTYSTLKVQPAELEDSGVYFCASSQDPQGKAPLHFGNGTRLTVT.

The V call is TRBV19, the J call TRBJ1-2, with 10 bases matching TRBD1. Germline-derived CDR1 and CDR2 are LNHDA and SQIVND (reference sequence). V lost 4 bases to trimming and J lost 8 bases; unmatched junction nucleotides: 19. This CDR3 contains 18 residues. CDR3 protein: CASSTRQGAVKVGSGYTF. Here the CDR3 DNA reads TGTGCCAGTAGTACCCGACAGGGGGCGGTTAAAGTAGGGTCGGGCTACACCTTC.

The chain has TRBV4-1 and TRBJ1-3; 8 bases line up with TRBD1. J was trimmed by 0 bases and V by 0 bases; bases with no gene match: 10. The CDR3 spans 19 residues. Germline V gene data show CDR1 as MGHRA and CDR2 as YSYEKL. This CDR3 is CASSQDRTGPDFSGNTIYF. CDR3 in DNA: TGCGCCAGCAGCCAAGATCGGACAGGGCCAGATTTCTCTGGAAACACCATATATTTT.

The chain combines TRBV27 with TRBJ2-1; D is perhaps TRBD1 (6 bases). Germline V CDR1 and CDR2: MNHEY, SMNVEV (reference sequence). The CDR3 totals 14 residues. V was cut by 5 bases and J by 2 bases, with 10 bases left in between. The CDR3 coding sequence is TGTGCCAGCAGTAAAAAGGGGGCCTACAATGAGCAGTTCTTC. It specifies CASSKKGAYNEQFF.

This chain links TRBV11-2 with TRBJ2-1; possibly TRBD2 for D (6 bases). V was shortened by 5 bases and J by 5 bases, with 19 bases between the two germline ends. This CDR3 contains 16 residues. Germline V gene lookup returns CDR1 SGHAT and CDR2 FQNNGV. The CDR3 region has the DNA TGTGCCAGCAGCCCCAGACGGGGGAATGCTAACAATGAGCAGTTCTTC. It is translated as CASSPRRGNANNEQFF.

In its sample, this clone was seen a few times. This sequence joins TRBV2 and TRBJ2-3; 9 bases are shared with TRBD2. Per the germline V gene, CDR1 is SNHLY and CDR2 is FYNNEI. V shed 5 bases, J shed 5 bases, and the junction held 8 bases outside the gene matches. CDR3 length: 15 residues. DNA of the CDR3: TGTGCCAGCAGTAACCTAGCGGGGTTCGGAGATACGCAGTATTTT. Its translation is CASSNLAGFGDTQYF.

The chain recombines TRBV5-1 with TRBJ2-7; D gene unclear. The CDR3 length is 15 residues. Germline V gives CDR1 SGHRS, CDR2 YFSETQ. V was shortened by 0 bases and J by 2 bases, with 12 bases between the two germline ends. In DNA, the CDR3 is TGCGCCAGCAGCTTGGATCCCGCGGACCCCTACGAGCAGTACTTC. Amino acids: CASSLDPADPYEQYF.

The J gene is TRBJ2-1, the V gene TRBV27, with TRBD1 identical over 8 bases. Losses at the gene ends were 4 bases for V and 3 bases for J; bases not matched to a gene: 5. Germline V lookup: CDR1 MNHEY, CDR2 SMNVEV (reference sequence). The CDR3 sequence is 15 residues long. DNA of the CDR3: TGTGCCAGCAGTTACCAGGGGGCCTTCTACAATGAGCAGTTCTTC. Its protein is CASSYQGAFYNEQFF.

The genes are TRBV10-2 and TRBJ2-7, with D possibly TRBD2 on 7 matching bases. V was clipped by 6 bases and J by 3 bases, with 18 bases between them. Germline V gene lookup returns CDR1 WSHSY and CDR2 SAAADI. The CDR3 runs 15 residues. For the CDR3, the DNA is TGCGCCAGCAGACCAGAGTCGGGGGGCGACTACGAGCAGTACTTC. The encoded protein is CASRPESGGDYEQYF.

The V call is TRBV7-2, the J call TRBJ2-3; D gene uncertain. The CDR3 length is 13 residues. Looked up from germline, CDR1 is SGHTA and CDR2 is FQGNSA. Trimming left V 2 bases short and J 0 bases short, with 3 bases between. In DNA, the CDR3 is TGTGCCAGCAGCTTACCTAGCACAGATACGCAGTATTTT. Translating gives CASSLPSTDTQYF.

The gene calls are TRBV19 and TRBJ2-6; TRBD1 matches at 7 bases. Trimming removed 5 bases from V and 2 bases from J; junction bases left unmatched: 3. Germline V lookup: CDR1 LNHDA, CDR2 SQIVND (reference sequence). The CDR3 contains 15 residues. CDR3 sequence (DNA): TGTGCCAGTAGTGACAGGGTTACTGGGGCCAACGTCCTGACTTTC. This gives the protein CASSDRVTGANVLTF.

The V and J genes are TRBV5-1 and TRBJ2-5; the D gene is possibly TRBD1 (5 bases). Per the germline V gene, CDR1 is SGHRS and CDR2 is YFSETQ. The CDR3 spans 13 residues. V was shortened by 4 bases and J by 2 bases, with 9 bases between the two germline ends. The CDR3 spells CASSPGQQETQYF. For the CDR3, the DNA is TGCGCCAGCAGCCCCGGACAACAAGAGACCCAGTACTTC.

The chain is built from TRBV10-1 and TRBJ1-1, with 8 bases aligning to TRBD1. This CDR3 contains 13 residues. Germline V CDR1 and CDR2: WNHNN, SYGVQD (reference sequence). Unmatched junction bases numbered 5, after V lost 7 bases and J lost 4 bases. The CDR3: CASIGQGGTEAFF. The CDR3 region has the DNA TGCGCCAGCATCGGACAGGGCGGCACTGAAGCTTTCTTT.

This chain joins TRBV6-5 and TRBJ1-1, with D hard to call. V was clipped by 5 bases and J by 1 base, with 8 bases between them. Looked up from germline, CDR1 is MNHEY and CDR2 is SVGAGI. The CDR3 has 13 residues. The CDR3 loop is CASSAMENTEAFF. In DNA form, the CDR3 reads TGTGCCAGCAGTGCAATGGAGAACACTGAAGCTTTCTTT.

The V and J genes are TRBV19 and TRBJ2-6; maybe TRBD2 (6 bases). This CDR3 contains 14 residues. Looked up from germline, CDR1 is LNHDA and CDR2 is SQIVND (reference sequence). Trimming took 7 bases from V and 3 from J, leaving 10 bases between them. This CDR3 reads CASTGTLGANVLTF. CDR3 nucleotide sequence: TGTGCCAGTACAGGGACTCTTGGGGCCAACGTCCTGACTTTC.

This sequence joins TRBV5-1 and TRBJ2-5, with TRBD2 matching 12 bases. CDR3 size: 18 residues. J was trimmed by 11 bases and V by 4 bases; bases with no gene match: 21. CDR1 is SGHRS and CDR2 is YFSETQ in the germline V gene. The CDR3, as DNA: TGCGCCAGCAGCCCCCGAGAAGGTACTAGCGGGGGGACTTTGGAGCAGTACTTC. It is translated as CASSPREGTSGGTLEQYF.

The rearrangement joins TRBV5-1 to TRBJ1-2; D unresolved. Germline-derived CDR1 and CDR2 are SGHRS and YFSETQ. This CDR3 region has 14 residues. Trimming removed 0 bases at V and 4 bases at J, with 10 bases between. CDR3 loop: CASSLDPVIYGYTF. In DNA, the CDR3 is TGCGCCAGCAGCTTGGATCCGGTAATCTATGGCTACACCTTC.